The sequence of this T cell receptor beta chain was determined in a study of cytomegalovirus exposure and HLA in healthy donors. Study-wide context: HLA-typed donors were the source of tens of millions of unique TCRs, which an early data release held.

As for this clone: Its antigen is currently unknown.

13 Jbeta primers and 60 Vbeta primers were used for the PCR. Authors' processing steps: A follow-up analysis tallied 60 million to 85 million unique TCR beta chains, 8.5 million to 14 million shared. The data were produced by immunoSEQ multiplex PCR, yet TCRdb's version contains in-frame clones alone and is incomplete. V, J and clone size were drawn from that table, and D and trimming were deduced from the DNA. The sample comprises 160,000 or so clones, about three quarters of which are singletons, and roughly 7% rests with the top ten. The CDR3 has 14 amino acids. Looked up from germline, CDR1 is LNHDA and CDR2 is SQIVND (reference sequence). V lost 5 bases and J lost 4; bases outside the gene matches: 3. Findings of the study overall: A likely sequencing artifact accounted for one observed cluster of highly shared sequence variants. Most TCR sequences proved rare, with some public TCRs found in many donors.

The receptor comes from a woman aged 40 to 50 in good health and CMV-seropositive. Sequenced input: PBMCs. J is TRBJ2-1 and V is TRBV19, with 9 bases fitting TRBD1. This CDR3 reads CASSSGQGYNEQFF. DNA of the CDR3: TGTGCCAGTAGTTCCGGACAGGGGTACAATGAGCAGTTCTTC. Based on the CDR3 plus reference TRBV19 and TRBJ2-1, the full variable domain is DGGITQSPKYLFRKEGQNVTLSCEQNLNHDAMYWYRQDPGQGLRLIYYSQIVNDFQKGDIAEGYSVSREKKESFPLTVTSAQKNPTAFYLCASSSGQGYNEQFFGPGTRLTVL.